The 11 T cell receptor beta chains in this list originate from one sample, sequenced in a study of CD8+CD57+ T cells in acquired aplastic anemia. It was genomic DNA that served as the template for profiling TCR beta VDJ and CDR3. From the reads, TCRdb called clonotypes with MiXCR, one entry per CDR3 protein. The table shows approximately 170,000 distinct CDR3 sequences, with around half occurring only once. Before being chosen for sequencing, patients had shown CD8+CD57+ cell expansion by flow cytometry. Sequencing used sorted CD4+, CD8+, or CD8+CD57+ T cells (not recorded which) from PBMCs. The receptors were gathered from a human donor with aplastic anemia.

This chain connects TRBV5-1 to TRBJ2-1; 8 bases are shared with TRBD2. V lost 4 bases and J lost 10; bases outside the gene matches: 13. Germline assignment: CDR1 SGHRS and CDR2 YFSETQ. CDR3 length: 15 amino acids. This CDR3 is CASSIDPGGVWEQFF. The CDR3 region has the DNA TGCGCCAGCAGCATCGACCCCGGGGGGGTCTGGGAGCAGTTCTTC.

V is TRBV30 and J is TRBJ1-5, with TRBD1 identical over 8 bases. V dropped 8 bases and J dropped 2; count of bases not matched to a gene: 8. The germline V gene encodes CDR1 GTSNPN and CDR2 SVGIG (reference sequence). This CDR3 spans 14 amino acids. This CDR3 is CALRVTGGNQPQHF. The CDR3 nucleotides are TGTGCCCTTAGGGTGACAGGGGGCAATCAGCCCCAGCATTTT.

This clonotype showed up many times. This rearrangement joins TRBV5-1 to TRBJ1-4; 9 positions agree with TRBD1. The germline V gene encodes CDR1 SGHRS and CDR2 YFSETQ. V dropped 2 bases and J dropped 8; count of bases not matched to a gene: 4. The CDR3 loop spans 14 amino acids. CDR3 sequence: CASSFGTGKEKLFF. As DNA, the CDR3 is TGCGCCAGCAGCTTTGGGACAGGGAAGGAAAAACTGTTTTTT.

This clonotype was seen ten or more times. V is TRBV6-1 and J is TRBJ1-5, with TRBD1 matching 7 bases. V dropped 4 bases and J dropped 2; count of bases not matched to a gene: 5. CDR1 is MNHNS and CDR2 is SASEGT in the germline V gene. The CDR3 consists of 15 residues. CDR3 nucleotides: TGTGCCAGCAGTGGCCGACAGGGCCGCAATCAGCCCCAGCATTTT. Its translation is CASSGRQGRNQPQHF.

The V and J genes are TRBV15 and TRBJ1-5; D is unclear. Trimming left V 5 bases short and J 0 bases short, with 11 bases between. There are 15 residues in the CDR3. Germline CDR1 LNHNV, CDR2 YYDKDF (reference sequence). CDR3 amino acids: CATSPIQYSNQPQHF. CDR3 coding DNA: TGTGCCACCAGCCCGATCCAATATAGCAATCAGCCCCAGCATTTT.

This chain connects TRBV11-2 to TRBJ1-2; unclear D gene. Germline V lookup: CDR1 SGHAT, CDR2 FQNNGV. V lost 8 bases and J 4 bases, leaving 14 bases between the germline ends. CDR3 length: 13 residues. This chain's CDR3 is CASGKDILYGYTF. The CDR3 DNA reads TGTGCCAGCGGAAAAGACATCCTCTATGGCTACACCTTC.

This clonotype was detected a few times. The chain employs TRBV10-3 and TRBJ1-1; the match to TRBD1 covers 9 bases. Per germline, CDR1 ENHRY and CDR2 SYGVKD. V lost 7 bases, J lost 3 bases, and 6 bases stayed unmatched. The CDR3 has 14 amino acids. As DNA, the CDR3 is TGTGCCATCAAAACAGGGGGCGCCGACACTGAAGCTTTCTTT. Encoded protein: CAIKTGGADTEAFF.

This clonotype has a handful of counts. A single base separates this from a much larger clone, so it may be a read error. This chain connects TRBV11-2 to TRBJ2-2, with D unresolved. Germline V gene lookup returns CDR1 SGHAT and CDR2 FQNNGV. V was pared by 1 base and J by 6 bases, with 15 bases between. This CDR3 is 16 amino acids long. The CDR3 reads CASSLVSNPLAGELFF. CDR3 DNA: TGTGCCAGCAGCTTAGTCAGCAACCCCCTCGCCGGGGAGCTGTTTTTT.

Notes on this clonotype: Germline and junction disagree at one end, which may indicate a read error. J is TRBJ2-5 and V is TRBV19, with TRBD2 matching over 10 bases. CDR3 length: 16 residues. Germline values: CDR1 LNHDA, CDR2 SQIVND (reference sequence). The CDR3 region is CASSIGLAGGEETQHF. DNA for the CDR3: TGTGCCAGTAGTATAGGACTAGCGGGCGGAGAAGAGACCCAGCACTTC.

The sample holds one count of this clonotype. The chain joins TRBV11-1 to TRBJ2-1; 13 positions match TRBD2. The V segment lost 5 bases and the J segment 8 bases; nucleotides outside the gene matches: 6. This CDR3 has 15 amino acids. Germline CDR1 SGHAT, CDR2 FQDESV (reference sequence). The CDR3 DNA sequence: TGTGCCAGCAGCCCCCGACTAGCGGGAGGATATGAGCAGTTCTTC. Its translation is CASSPRLAGGYEQFF.

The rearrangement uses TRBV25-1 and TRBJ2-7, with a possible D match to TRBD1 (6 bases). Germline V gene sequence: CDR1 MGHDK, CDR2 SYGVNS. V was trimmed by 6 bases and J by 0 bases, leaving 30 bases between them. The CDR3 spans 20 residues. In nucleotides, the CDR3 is TGTGCCAGCAGCCCAGGGTTCCTGGGGGAGTTGGGGGCCTACTCCTACGAGCAGTACTTC. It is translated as CASSPGFLGELGAYSYEQYF.